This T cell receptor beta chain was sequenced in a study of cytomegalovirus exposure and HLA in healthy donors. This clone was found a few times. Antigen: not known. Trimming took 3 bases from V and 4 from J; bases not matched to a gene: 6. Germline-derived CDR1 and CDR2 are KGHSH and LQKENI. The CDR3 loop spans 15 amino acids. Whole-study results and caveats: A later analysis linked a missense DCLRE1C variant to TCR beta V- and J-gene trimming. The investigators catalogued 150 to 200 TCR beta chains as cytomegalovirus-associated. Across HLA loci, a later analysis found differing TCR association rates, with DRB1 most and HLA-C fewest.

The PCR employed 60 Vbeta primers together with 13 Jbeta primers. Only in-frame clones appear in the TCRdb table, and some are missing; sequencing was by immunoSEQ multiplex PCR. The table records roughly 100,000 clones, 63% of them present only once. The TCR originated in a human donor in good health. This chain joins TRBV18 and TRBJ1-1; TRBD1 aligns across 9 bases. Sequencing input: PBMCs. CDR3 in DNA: TGTGCCAGCTCACCCTTACAGGGGGCAGGCACTGAAGCTTTCTTT. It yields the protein CASSPLQGAGTEAFF.